This T cell receptor beta chain originates from a study of T cell changes during pregnancy in multiple sclerosis. Sequenced by immunoSEQ multiplex PCR; TCRdb stores in-frame clones only, minus some. The table lists tens of thousands of clones, 75% to 95% of them singletons. The CDR3 totals 14 residues. The germline CDR1 and CDR2 sequences are SGDLS and YYNGEE. Deletions cut 3 bases from V and 10 bases from J, with 14 bases between. The sequencing here drew on peripheral blood, taken after pregnancy. J is TRBJ1-6 and V is TRBV9; maybe TRBD1 (6 bases). The sequence derives from a female donor in good health, enrolled as a control in a pregnancy study. This chain's CDR3 is CASSAGTYRSPLHF. CDR3 bases: TGTGCCAGCAGCGCGGGGACATATCGGTCACCCCTCCACTTT.